Shown below are 10 T cell receptor beta chains from a single sample sequenced in a study of blood T cell repertoires in COVID-19. The protocol was immunoSEQ multiplex PCR, while the TCRdb copy is restricted to in-frame clones and leaves out a portion. The sample contains about 190,000 clones, around nine tenths of which appear only once. Sequencing was done on a sample of peripheral blood. All receptors come from a man aged 40-50 years with acute or convalescent COVID-19.

V usage is TRBV7-2 and J usage is TRBJ2-7; D might be TRBD2 (5 bases). V was cut by 3 bases and J by 3 bases, with 15 bases left in between. This CDR3 has 15 residues. Germline V gene sequence: CDR1 SGHTA, CDR2 FQGNSA. CDR3 loop: CASSFGGDRNYEQYF. CDR3 DNA: TGTGCCAGCAGCTTTGGAGGAGACCGCAACTACGAGCAGTACTTC.

The chain uses TRBV28 and TRBJ1-5; possible D gene TRBD1, 5 bases. There are 15 residues in the CDR3. The germline V and J ends were trimmed by 3 bases and 2 bases, with 11 bases remaining between them. In germline, CDR1 is MDHEN, CDR2 SYDVKM. CDR3 amino acids: CASSLYDSGNQPQHF. The DNA of the CDR3 is TGTGCCAGCAGTTTGTATGACAGCGGCAATCAGCCCCAGCATTTT.

The CDR3 region is CASSYSGGQETQYF. For the CDR3, the DNA is TGTGCCAGCAGTTACTCGGGGGGCCAAGAGACCCAGTACTTC. The chain couples TRBV6-5 to TRBJ2-5, with D tentatively TRBD2 (6 bases). Deletions cut 0 bases from V and 1 base from J, with 6 bases between. Germline values: CDR1 MNHEY, CDR2 SVGAGI. The CDR3 contains 14 residues.

This sequence joins TRBV7-8 and TRBJ2-7; TRBD1 is a possible D gene (8 bases). The germline CDR1 and CDR2 sequences are SGHVS and FQNEAQ. Trimming shortened V by 1 base and J by 9 bases, and 22 bases separated the two germline ends. This CDR3 is built from 16 residues. The CDR3 coding sequence is TGTGCCAGCAGCTTAGTCGCTGGACAGGGAGGGGACGCGCAGTACTTC. It encodes CASSLVAGQGGDAQYF.

This clone was detected only once. The rearrangement joins TRBV2 to TRBJ2-3, with 8 bases matching TRBD2. The V segment lost 4 bases and the J segment 5 bases; nucleotides outside the gene matches: 8. CDR3 length: 15 amino acids. Per germline, CDR1 SNHLY and CDR2 FYNNEI. In DNA, the CDR3 is TGTGCCAGCAGTGCGAGGACTAGCCCAGGAGATACGCAGTATTTT. This translates into CASSARTSPGDTQYF.

This chain joins TRBV6-6 and TRBJ2-7; 10 bases are shared with TRBD2. Trimming at V came to 4 bases and at J to 6 bases, leaving 6 bases not matched to a gene. The CDR3 is 14 residues long. Germline CDR1 is MNHNY and CDR2 is SVGAGI (reference sequence). The CDR3 loop reads CASSSGTSVGEQYF. The CDR3 nucleotides read TGTGCCAGCAGTTCAGGGACTAGCGTCGGCGAGCAGTACTTC.

Only one count was recorded for this clone. The genes are TRBV13 and TRBJ2-7, with D possibly matching TRBD2 (6 bases). V was shortened by 5 bases and J by 3 bases, with 14 bases between the two germline ends. The germline V gene encodes CDR1 PRHDT and CDR2 FYEKMQ (reference sequence). The CDR3 has 14 amino acids. CDR3 sequence reads: CASSGGTSVYEQYF. CDR3 sequence (DNA): TGTGCCAGCAGCGGAGGGACGAGCGTCTACGAGCAGTACTTC.

Regarding this clone: The identical CDR3 is also encoded by other nucleotide sequences in the sample. This chain links TRBV7-8 with TRBJ1-1, with a weak D call TRBD1 (5 bases). Germline CDR1 and CDR2: SGHVS and FQNEAQ. The V and J ends lost 3 bases and 3 bases respectively, with 5 bases between them. The CDR3 contains 12 residues. The CDR3 reads CASSLTDTEAFF. CDR3 DNA: TGTGCCAGCAGCTTGACAGACACTGAAGCTTTCTTT.

The chain recombines TRBV19 with TRBJ1-5; D perhaps matches TRBD1 (6 bases). The CDR3 extends over 15 amino acids. In germline, CDR1 is LNHDA, CDR2 SQIVND (reference sequence). Trimming removed 5 bases from V and 0 bases from J, with 11 bases in between. The CDR3 sequence is CASSVNRDSNQPQHF. The CDR3 DNA reads TGTGCCAGTAGTGTAAACAGGGATAGCAATCAGCCCCAGCATTTT.

The V and J genes are TRBV5-6 and TRBJ1-2, with TRBD1 as a possible D gene (5 bases). The V and J ends lost 0 bases and 3 bases respectively, with 15 bases between them. CDR3 length: 16 residues. The germline V gene encodes CDR1 SGHDT and CDR2 YYEEEE. CDR3 in DNA: TGTGCCAGCAGCTTGGGACAGTTCGTACCAGACTATGGCTACACCTTC. Its translation is CASSLGQFVPDYGYTF.